This TCR beta chain was retrieved from a study of patients and donors after allogeneic stem cell transplantation. Trimming took off 7 bases at V and 10 bases at J, with 26 bases between the two ends. Looked up from germline, CDR1 is SGHNT and CDR2 is YYREEE (reference sequence). There are 15 residues in the CDR3. TCRdb used MiXCR to reprocess the RT-PCR reads, holding one entry per CDR3 protein. Among over 400,000 distinct CDR3 sequences, under 20% were seen once, and the ten largest hold over 6%. What was sequenced was blood, either unsorted or a sorted T cell fraction (not recorded which). The gene calls are TRBV5-4 and TRBJ1-1, with D perhaps TRBD1 (6 bases). This TCR was sampled from a human donor who was either an allogeneic HSCT recipient or a stem cell or donor lymphocyte infusion donor (not recorded which). It is not recorded whose cells these are; they may come from a transplant donor. The chain's CDR3 is CASFRFRDINKGAFF. The DNA of the CDR3 is TGTGCCAGCTTCCGATTCCGGGACATTAATAAGGGAGCTTTCTTT.